This TCR beta chain is drawn from a study of T cell responses to AZD1222 COVID-19 vaccine. The method was immunoSEQ multiplex PCR; TCRdb's version includes in-frame clones alone and lacks a portion of them. The data hold about 160,000 clones, with about 90% observed a single time. Notes on this clone: The antigen remains unidentified.

Study conclusions and caveats: After the peak T cell response, and only then, were repertoires sampled. Most donors were white British and more were female, and clonal diversity was possibly underestimated.

The CDR3 extends over 16 amino acids. With 1 base removed from V and 7 bases from J, the gap between germline ends came to 18 bases. Germline CDR1 is SGHDT and CDR2 is YYEEEE. The sequence was collected from an adult in good health. The chain joins TRBV5-6 to TRBJ1-5; D not certain. This specimen consisted of peripheral blood, obtained on day 0 of AZD1222 vaccination. For the CDR3, the DNA is TGTGCCAGCAGCTTGAGAGGAGGGTCGTCCGTACAGCCCCAGCATTTT. The encoded protein is CASSLRGGSSVQPQHF.